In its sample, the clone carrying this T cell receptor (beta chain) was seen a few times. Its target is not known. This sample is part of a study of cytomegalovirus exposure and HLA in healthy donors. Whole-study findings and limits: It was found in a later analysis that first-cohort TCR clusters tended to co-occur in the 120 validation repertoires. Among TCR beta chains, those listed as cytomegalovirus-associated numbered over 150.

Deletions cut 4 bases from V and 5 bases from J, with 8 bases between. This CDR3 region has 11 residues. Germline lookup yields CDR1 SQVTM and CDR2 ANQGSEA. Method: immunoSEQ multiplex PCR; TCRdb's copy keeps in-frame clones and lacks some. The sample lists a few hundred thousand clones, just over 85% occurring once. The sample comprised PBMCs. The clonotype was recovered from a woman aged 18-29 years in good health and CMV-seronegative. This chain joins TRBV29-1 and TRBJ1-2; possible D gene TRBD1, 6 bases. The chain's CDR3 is CSVVTGYGYTF. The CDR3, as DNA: TGCAGCGTTGTAACAGGGTATGGCTACACCTTC.